The rows below give T cell receptor beta chains drawn from one sample of a study of radiotherapy plus CTLA-4 blockade in lung cancer. Method: immunoSEQ multiplex PCR; TCRdb's copy keeps in-frame clones and lacks some. The sample shows around 110,000 clones, approximately 77% of them seen only once. Source: peripheral blood, taken from a patient treated with radiotherapy plus ipilimumab. These TCRs come from a human donor with non-small cell lung cancer that progressed on radiotherapy plus ipilimumab. Some clones in this sample may be carry-over from other donors' samples. Both conserved end residues are part of each CDR3. D genes are given only for firm matches. Some rows mark clone size as missing; the rest say once, few, many or name a class of expanded clone.

TRBV30	NA	NA	16	TRBJ1-5	CAWSVSGGISNQPQHF	TGTGCCTGGAGTGTATCCGGGGGAATTAGCAATCAGCCCCAGCATTTT
TRBV7-2	TRBD2	NA	15	TRBJ2-7	CASSSNVAGLWEQYF	TGTGCCAGCAGCTCCAACGTAGCGGGGCTCTGGGAGCAGTACTTC
TRBV7-3	NA	NA	13	TRBJ2-1	CASSQHLHSPEFF	TGTGCCAGCAGCCAACACCTCCATAGCCCGGAGTTCTTC
TRBV25-1	NA	NA	15	TRBJ1-5	CASSESTGLNQPQHF	TGTGCCAGCAGTGAATCTACGGGACTCAATCAGCCCCAGCATTTT
TRBV30	TRBD1	NA	14	TRBJ2-3	CAWSQGQVLGTQYF	TGTGCCTGGAGTCAAGGACAGGTTTTGGGTACGCAGTATTTT
TRBV5-1	TRBD2	NA	15	TRBJ2-1	CASSLSGTLHNEQFF	TGCGCCAGCAGCTTGAGCGGGACCCTCCACAATGAGCAGTTCTTC
TRBV7-9	NA	NA	18	TRBJ1-1	CASSRQGSRGVENTEAFF	TGTGCCAGCAGCCGTCAAGGTAGTAGAGGGGTTGAGAACACTGAAGCTTTCTTT
TRBV30	NA	NA	14	TRBJ2-3	CAWSVGVDGDTQYF	TGTGCCTGGAGTGTGGGAGTGGACGGGGATACGCAGTATTTT
TRBV5-1	TRBD1	NA	15	TRBJ2-5	CASSLTGTAQETQYF	TGCGCCAGCAGCTTGACCGGGACAGCCCAAGAGACCCAGTACTTC
TRBV7-9	NA	NA	15	TRBJ1-1	CASSPLRRENTEAFF	TGTGCCAGCAGCCCTCTAAGACGGGAGAACACTGAAGCTTTCTTT
TRBV25-1	TRBD1	few	13	TRBJ2-5	CASCEGQQETQYF	TGTGCCAGCTGTGAGGGACAGCAAGAGACCCAGTACTTC
TRBV2	NA	NA	15	TRBJ2-7	CASSEMPGLLYEQYF	TGTGCCAGCAGTGAGATGCCGGGACTGTTATACGAGCAGTACTTC
TRBV5-6	NA	NA	15	TRBJ2-1	CASSINRGLYNEQFF	TGTGCCAGCAGCATTAACAGGGGACTCTACAATGAGCAGTTCTTC
TRBV18	NA	NA	14	TRBJ2-7	CASSMLDGFYEQYF	TGTGCCAGCTCAATGTTGGACGGATTCTACGAGCAGTACTTC
TRBV5-6	NA	few	16	TRBJ1-6	CASSITGGGLESPLHF	TGTGCCAGCAGCATTACCGGGGGGGGTTTGGAATCACCCCTCCACTTT
TRBV7-9	NA	NA	13	TRBJ1-6	CASSFDPNSPLHF	TGTGCCAGCAGTTTCGATCCCAATTCACCCCTCCACTTT
TRBV2	TRBD1	NA	14	TRBJ1-6	CASFDRGRGSPLHF	TGTGCCAGCTTCGACAGGGGGCGCGGTTCACCCCTCCACTTT
TRBV15	NA	NA	15	TRBJ2-7	CATSINTGSSYEQYF	TGTGCCACCAGCATAAACACAGGGTCATCCTACGAGCAGTACTTC
TRBV29-1	TRBD1	NA	15	TRBJ2-3	CSVEGTGVSTDTQYF	TGCAGCGTTGAAGGGACAGGGGTGAGCACAGATACGCAGTATTTT
TRBV18	TRBD1	NA	17	TRBJ1-2	CASSPRLGQANNYGYTF	TGTGCCAGCTCACCGCGATTGGGACAGGCAAACAACTATGGCTACACCTTC
TRBV27	NA	NA	13	TRBJ1-2	CASSLQLNYGYTF	TGTGCCAGCAGCTTACAGCTTAACTATGGCTACACCTTC
TRBV6-1	NA	NA	13	TRBJ1-6	CASSDGYNSPLHF	TGTGCCAGCAGTGACGGCTATAATTCACCCCTCCACTTT
TRBV5-1	NA	NA	14	TRBJ2-7	CASSPSRFRHEQYF	TGCGCCAGCAGCCCGAGCCGATTCCGCCACGAGCAGTACTTC
TRBV5-4	TRBD1	NA	14	TRBJ1-1	CASSSTGGWSEAFF	TGTGCCAGCAGCTCTACAGGGGGCTGGTCTGAAGCTTTCTTT
TRBV5-1	TRBD1	NA	15	TRBJ1-5	CASSLDRGSNQPQHF	TGCGCCAGCAGCTTGGACAGGGGGAGCAATCAGCCCCAGCATTTT
TRBV20-1	TRBD2	NA	11	TRBJ2-3	CSARRETTQYF	TGCAGTGCCAGGCGGGAGACTACGCAGTATTTT
TRBV5-4	NA	NA	15	TRBJ1-6	CASSLGQNYNSPLHF	TGTGCCAGCAGCTTGGGACAGAACTATAATTCACCCCTCCACTTT
TRBV19	NA	NA	15	TRBJ2-7	CASSIALLFGYEQYF	TGTGCCAGTAGTATAGCGCTTCTTTTTGGATACGAGCAGTACTTC
TRBV21-1	NA	once	18	TRBJ2-4	CASSKRLWDLLAKNIQYF	TGTGCCAGCAGCAAAAGGTTGTGGGATCTTCTAGCCAAAAACATTCAGTACTTC
TRBV11-3	TRBD1	NA	13	TRBJ2-7	CASSLGTGDEQYF	TGTGCCAGCAGCTTGGGGACAGGGGACGAGCAGTACTTC
TRBV6-6	TRBD1	NA	16	TRBJ2-1	CASRGPGQGTYNEQFF	TGTGCCAGCAGGGGTCCGGGACAGGGGACCTACAATGAGCAGTTCTTC
TRBV5-4	TRBD1	NA	15	TRBJ1-6	CASSLKTGGQSPLHF	TGTGCCAGCAGCTTGAAAACAGGGGGCCAATCACCCCTCCACTTT
TRBV6-1	NA	NA	12	TRBJ1-2	CASKTGDYGYTF	TGTGCCAGCAAGACAGGCGATTATGGCTACACCTTC
TRBV2	NA	once	14	TRBJ2-5	CASSRESYGETQYF	TGTGCCAGCAGTAGGGAATCCTATGGGGAGACCCAGTACTTC
TRBV7-3	NA	NA	14	TRBJ2-3	CASSLLQTTDTQYF	TGTGCCAGCAGCTTACTGCAGACTACAGATACGCAGTATTTT
TRBV2	NA	NA	17	TRBJ1-5	CASSDGAGPVRNQPQHF	TGTGCCAGCAGTGACGGAGCAGGACCCGTAAGAAATCAGCCCCAGCATTTT
TRBV29-1	TRBD1	NA	13	TRBJ1-5	CSVVTGSNQPQHF	TGCAGCGTTGTGACAGGGAGTAATCAGCCCCAGCATTTT
TRBV20-1	NA	NA	11	TRBJ1-2	CSAAQNYGYTF	TGCAGTGCTGCCCAGAACTATGGCTACACCTTC
TRBV6-5	TRBD1	few	13	TRBJ1-1	CASSYQQGTEAFF	TGTGCCAGCAGTTACCAACAGGGGACTGAAGCTTTCTTT
TRBV6-5	NA	NA	14	TRBJ2-3	CASSYSMSADTQYF	TGTGCCAGCAGTTACTCGATGTCGGCAGATACGCAGTATTTT
TRBV19	TRBD1	NA	17	TRBJ1-6	CASSNTQGVKGNSPLHF	TGTGCCAGTAGCAATACACAGGGGGTAAAGGGTAATTCACCCCTCCACTTT
TRBV15	NA	NA	15	TRBJ2-2	CATSKTGEVAGELFF	TGTGCCACCAGCAAAACAGGGGAGGTGGCCGGGGAGCTGTTTTTT
TRBV10-3	NA	NA	15	TRBJ2-7	CAISHGQAPFYEQYF	TGTGCCATCAGTCACGGACAAGCCCCATTCTACGAGCAGTACTTC
TRBV11-3	NA	NA	15	TRBJ2-5	CASSLNTLGPGTQYF	TGTGCCAGCAGCTTAAATACTTTGGGACCGGGGACCCAGTACTTC
TRBV6-6	NA	NA	14	TRBJ2-3	CASTKGRYTDTQYF	TGTGCCAGCACCAAGGGGCGGTACACAGATACGCAGTATTTT
TRBV5-6	NA	NA	17	TRBJ1-6	CASSLALAGSSNSPLHF	TGTGCCAGCAGCTTGGCCCTGGCAGGGTCGAGCAATTCACCCCTCCACTTT
TRBV7-9	NA	NA	17	TRBJ1-5	CASSLVFGQTTYQPQHF	TGTGCCAGCAGCTTAGTTTTTGGACAGACTACTTATCAGCCCCAGCATTTT
TRBV13	TRBD1	NA	17	TRBJ2-2	CASSFLGGQGNTGELFF	TGTGCCAGCAGCTTTCTTGGGGGACAGGGAAACACCGGGGAGCTGTTTTTT
TRBV13	NA	NA	13	TRBJ1-3	CASSLRTGNTIYF	TGTGCCAGCAGCTTAAGGACTGGAAACACCATATATTTT
TRBV5-1	TRBD2	once	14	TRBJ2-1	CASSVGLADNEQFF	TGCGCCAGCAGCGTGGGACTAGCGGACAATGAGCAGTTCTTC
TRBV10-3	TRBD1	NA	14	TRBJ2-7	CAISGGGGWYEQYF	TGTGCCATCAGTGGAGGGGGCGGGTGGTACGAGCAGTACTTC
TRBV29-1	NA	NA	14	TRBJ2-7	CSVEKEGGEDEQYF	TGCAGCGTTGAGAAGGAGGGGGGGGAGGACGAGCAGTACTTC
TRBV6-5	NA	NA	15	TRBJ1-5	CASSPDRNRPQPQHF	TGTGCCAGCAGCCCCGACAGGAATCGGCCTCAGCCCCAGCATTTT